This T cell receptor beta chain came from a study of CD8 T cells in Susac syndrome (dated by TCRdb to the late 2010s). A note on the overall study: Among the sequenced Susac syndrome patients, five or six had clinically active disease and eight were in clinical remission. At the time of blood withdrawal, Susac syndrome patients were either therapy-naive, taking corticosteroids (with some also receiving IVIg), or on IVIg alone. Whether CD8+ T cell activation and differentiation in Susac syndrome was antigen driven was tested using repertoire sequencing. General conclusions and limits of the study: The TCR sequencing and HLA analysis was acknowledged to have included a relatively small number of individuals. In the CD4+ T cell repertoire of Susac syndrome patients, clonal expansion was not detected.

In the case of this clonotype: It lacks a known antigen. No clone much larger than this one lies a single base away; base qualities are absent.

RNA was extracted using the RNeasy kit, and about 0.45 to 1 microgram was reverse transcribed with random hexamers. TCR beta CDR3 regions were amplified with the immunoSEQ multiplex PCR assay covering 54 Vbeta and 13 Jbeta segments. PCR amplification bias was corrected by using a synthetic template baseline for primer optimization and computational correction. In the original analysis: Reads were annotated to V, D and J genes per IMGT and analyzed with immunoSEQ Analyzer, keeping only productive sequences. Clonality was computed as one minus Shannon entropy normalized by log2 of the number of productive unique sequences. For each patient and control, public and private clones were evaluated among the 100 most prevalent clones. Clones were defined as Susac-specific when absent from the healthy and MS cohorts, from about 970 published viral clones and from other ImmuneACCESS disease sequences. TCRdb reworked the public reads: Q25 trimming with fastp, MiXCR clone assembly, productive beta chains retained. Each entry is one CDR3 protein sequence, shown with its most common DNA and genes. It is TCRdb's table, rather than the study itself, that gives the V and J calls and clone size. The sample includes some 160,000 distinct CDR3 sequences, with 85% to 95% observed a single time. Clones ranked in the top ten supply roughly 0.11% of the sample.

Peripheral blood CD8+ and CD4+ T cells from healthy donors, Susac syndrome patients and multiple sclerosis patients were profiled using high-throughput TCR beta sequencing. Recently defined diagnostic criteria for definite or probable disease were met by the Susac syndrome patients. Bulk CD8+ and CD4+ T cells were purified by magnetic negative isolation, whereas CD8+ TEMRA cells were enriched by FACS. Blood was drawn into EDTA tubes, processed within 24 hours, and PBMCs were isolated by density gradient centrifugation. PBMCs intended for TCR sequencing were cryopreserved in liquid nitrogen and were subsequently thawed in a 37 degrees C water bath. The sorted or isolated CD4+, CD8+ and CD8+ TEMRA cells reached a purity of at least 90%. The CDR3 starts with the cysteine, ends with the phenylalanine, and has 14 residues. Only CDR3 DNA is held: 42 bases, read in frame from base 1. V is clipped by 5 bases and J by 2 bases, and the sequence between their germline boundaries is 12 bases long. CDR1 is given as SEHNR and CDR2 as FQNEAQ, both from the germline V gene (reference sequence).

This sequence originates from a human donor with Susac syndrome. Sequencing was done on a sample of CD4+ T cells from PBMCs. Recombination linked TRBV7-9 to TRBJ2-5; matching of 6 bases hints at TRBD1 as the D gene. CDR3 region: CASSPQTGQETQYF. The DNA sequence follows: TGTGCCAGCAGCCCGCAGACAGGACAAGAGACCCAGTACTTC.